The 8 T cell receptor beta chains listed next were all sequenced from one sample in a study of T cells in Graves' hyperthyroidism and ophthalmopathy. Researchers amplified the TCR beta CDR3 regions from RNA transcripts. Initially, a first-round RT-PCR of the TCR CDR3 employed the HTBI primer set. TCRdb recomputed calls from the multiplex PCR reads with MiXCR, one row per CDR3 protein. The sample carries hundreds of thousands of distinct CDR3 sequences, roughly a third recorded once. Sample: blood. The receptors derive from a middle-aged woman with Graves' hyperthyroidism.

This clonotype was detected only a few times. CDR3 DNA sequence: TGTGCCAGCAGCCGTATCGATTCATGGGAAGCTTTCTTT. Translating it yields CASSRIDSWEAFF. This chain joins TRBV11-1 and TRBJ1-1; no firm D call. The CDR3 has 13 amino acids. Germline CDR1 SGHAT, CDR2 FQDESV (reference sequence). The ends were cut back, 5 bases at V and 8 bases at J, with 15 bases in the middle.

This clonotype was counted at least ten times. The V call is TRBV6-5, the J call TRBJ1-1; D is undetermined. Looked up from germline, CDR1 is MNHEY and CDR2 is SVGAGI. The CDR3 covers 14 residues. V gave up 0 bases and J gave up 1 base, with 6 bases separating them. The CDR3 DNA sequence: TGTGCCAGCAGTTACTCCCGGCGGAACACTGAAGCTTTCTTT. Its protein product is CASSYSRRNTEAFF.

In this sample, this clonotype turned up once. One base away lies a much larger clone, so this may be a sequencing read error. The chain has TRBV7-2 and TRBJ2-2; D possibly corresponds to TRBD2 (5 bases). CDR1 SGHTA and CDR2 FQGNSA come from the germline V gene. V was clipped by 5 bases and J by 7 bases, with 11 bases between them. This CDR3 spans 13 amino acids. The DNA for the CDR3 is TGTGCCAGCAGCCCTACTAGGGACGGGGAGCTGTTTTTT. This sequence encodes CASSPTRDGELFF. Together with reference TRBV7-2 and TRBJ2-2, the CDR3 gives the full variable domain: GAGVSQSPSNKVTEKGKDVELRCDPISGHTALYWYRQSLGQGLEFLIYFQGNSAPDKSGLPSDRFSAERTGGSVSTLTIQRTQQEDSAVYLCASSPTRDGELFFGEGSRLTVL.

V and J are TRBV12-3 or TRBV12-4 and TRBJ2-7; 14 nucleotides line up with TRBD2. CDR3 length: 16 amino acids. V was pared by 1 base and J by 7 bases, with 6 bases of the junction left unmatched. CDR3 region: CASSLGRGLAGEEQYF. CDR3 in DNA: TGTGCCAGCAGTTTAGGTCGGGGACTAGCGGGAGAGGAGCAGTACTTC.

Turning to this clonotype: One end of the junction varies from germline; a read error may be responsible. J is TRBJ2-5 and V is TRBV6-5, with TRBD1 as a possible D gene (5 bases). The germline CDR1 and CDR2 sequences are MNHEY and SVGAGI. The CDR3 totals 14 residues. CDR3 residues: CAISYIDSEETQYF. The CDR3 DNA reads TGTGCCATCAGTTACATAGACAGTGAAGAGACCCAGTACTTC.

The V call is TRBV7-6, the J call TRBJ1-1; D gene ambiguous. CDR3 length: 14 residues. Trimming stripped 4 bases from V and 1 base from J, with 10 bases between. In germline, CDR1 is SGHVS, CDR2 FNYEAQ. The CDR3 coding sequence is TGTGCCAGCAGCTCGGCACGTGCGAACACTGAAGCTTTCTTT. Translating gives CASSSARANTEAFF.

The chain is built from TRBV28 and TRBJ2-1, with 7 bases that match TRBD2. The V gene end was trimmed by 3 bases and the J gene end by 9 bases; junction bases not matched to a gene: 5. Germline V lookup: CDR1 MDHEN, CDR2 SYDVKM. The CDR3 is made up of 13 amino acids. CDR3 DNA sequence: TGTGCCAGCAGTTTGGCGGGAGTTAGTGAGCAGTTCTTC. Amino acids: CASSLAGVSEQFF.

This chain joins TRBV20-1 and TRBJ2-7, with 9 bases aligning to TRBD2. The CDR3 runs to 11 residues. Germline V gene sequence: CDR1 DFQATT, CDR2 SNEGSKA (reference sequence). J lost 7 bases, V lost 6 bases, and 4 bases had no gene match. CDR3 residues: CSALGLAEQYF. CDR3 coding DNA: TGCAGTGCCCTGGGACTAGCTGAGCAGTACTTC.